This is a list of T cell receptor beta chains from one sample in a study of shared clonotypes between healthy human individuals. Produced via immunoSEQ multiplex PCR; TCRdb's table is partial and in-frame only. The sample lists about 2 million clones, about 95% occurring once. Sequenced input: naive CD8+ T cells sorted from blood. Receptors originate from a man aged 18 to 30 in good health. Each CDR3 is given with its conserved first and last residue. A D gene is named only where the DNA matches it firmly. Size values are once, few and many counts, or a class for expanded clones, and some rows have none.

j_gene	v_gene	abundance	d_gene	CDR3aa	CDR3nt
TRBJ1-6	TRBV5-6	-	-	CASSLAHGNSPLHF	TGTGCCAGCAGCTTGGCCCATGGAAATTCACCCCTCCACTTT
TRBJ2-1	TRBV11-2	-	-	CASSAQAGAYNEQFF	TGTGCCAGCAGCGCCCAGGCGGGGGCATACAATGAGCAGTTCTTC
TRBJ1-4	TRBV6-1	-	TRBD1	CASSAGQGREKLFF	TGTGCCAGCAGTGCGGGACAGGGGCGTGAAAAACTTTTTTTT
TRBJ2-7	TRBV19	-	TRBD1	CASSRTGGSEQYF	TGTGCCAGTAGCCGGACAGGGGGCTCCGAGCAGTACTTC
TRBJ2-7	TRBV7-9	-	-	CASSWAGGNEQYF	TGTGCCAGCAGCTGGGCAGGGGGGAACGAGCAGTACTTC
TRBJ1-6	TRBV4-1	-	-	CASSQGQGNSPLHF	TGCGCCAGCAGCCAAGGGCAGGGTAATTCACCCCTCCACTTT
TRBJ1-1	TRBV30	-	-	CAWSATGDTEAFF	TGTGCCTGGAGTGCGACGGGAGACACTGAAGCTTTCTTT
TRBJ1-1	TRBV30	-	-	CAWSLLSEAFF	TGTGCCTGGAGCCTACTTAGTGAAGCTTTCTTT
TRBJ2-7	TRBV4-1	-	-	CASSQERVTFRSYEQYF	TGCGCCAGCAGCCAAGAAAGGGTCACTTTCAGATCCTACGAGCAGTACTTC
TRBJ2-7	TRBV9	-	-	CASSEGASGDEQYF	TGTGCCAGCAGCGAGGGGGCTAGCGGTGATGAGCAGTACTTC
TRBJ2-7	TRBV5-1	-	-	CASSDSPSAEQYF	TGCGCCAGCAGCGACTCCCCTTCGGCCGAGCAGTACTTC
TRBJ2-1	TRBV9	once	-	CASSVFHWVNEQFF	TGTGCCAGCAGCGTCTTTCATTGGGTCAATGAGCAGTTCTTC
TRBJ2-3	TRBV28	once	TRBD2	CASRSGGGAADTQYF	TGTGCCAGCAGGTCTGGCGGGGGGGCCGCAGATACGCAGTATTTT
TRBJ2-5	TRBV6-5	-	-	CASSYSRETQYF	TGTGCCAGCAGTTACTCGAGAGAGACCCAGTACTTC
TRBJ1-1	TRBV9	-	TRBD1	CASSAEGTGDTEAFF	TGTGCCAGCAGCGCCGAGGGAACAGGGGACACTGAAGCTTTCTTT
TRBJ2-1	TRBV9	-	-	CASSVASVYYNEQFF	TGTGCCAGCAGCGTAGCGTCAGTCTACTACAATGAGCAGTTCTTC
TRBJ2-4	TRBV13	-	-	CASSSFTAKNIQYF	TGTGCCAGCAGCTCCTTTACGGCCAAAAACATTCAGTACTTC
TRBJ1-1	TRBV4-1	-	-	CASSFRQNTEAFF	TGCGCCAGCAGCTTCCGACAAAACACTGAAGCTTTCTTT
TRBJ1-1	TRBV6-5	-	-	CASSYSPGANTEAFF	TGTGCCAGCAGTTACTCGCCAGGGGCAAACACTGAAGCTTTCTTT
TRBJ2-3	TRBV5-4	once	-	CASSLGVAGTTDTQYF	TGTGCCAGCAGCTTGGGGGTGGCGGGAACCACAGATACGCAGTATTTT
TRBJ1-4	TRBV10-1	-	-	CASSDPEEEKLFF	TGCGCCAGCAGTGATCCCGAGGAGGAAAAACTGTTTTTT
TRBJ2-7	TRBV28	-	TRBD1	CASSAYRGHYEQYF	TGTGCCAGCAGTGCGTACAGGGGCCACTACGAGCAGTACTTC
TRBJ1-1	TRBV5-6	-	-	CASSWGDMNTEAFF	TGTGCCAGCAGTTGGGGGGATATGAACACTGAAGCTTTCTTT
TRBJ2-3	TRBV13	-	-	CASSFRTAKSTDTQYF	TGTGCCAGCAGCTTTAGAACGGCGAAAAGCACAGATACGCAGTATTTT
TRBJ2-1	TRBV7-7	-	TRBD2	CASSLGLGSGINEQFF	TGTGCTAGCAGCTTAGGTCTAGGTAGCGGGATTAATGAGCAGTTCTTC
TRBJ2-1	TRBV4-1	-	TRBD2	CASSPFPGLAGSSYNEQFF	TGCGCCAGCAGCCCTTTTCCGGGACTAGCGGGAAGCTCCTACAATGAGCAGTTCTTC
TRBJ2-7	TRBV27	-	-	CASSATVFYEQYF	TGTGCCAGCAGTGCGACTGTTTTTTACGAGCAGTACTTC
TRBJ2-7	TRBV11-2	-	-	CASSGGYEQYF	TGTGCCAGCAGCGGAGGCTACGAGCAGTACTTC
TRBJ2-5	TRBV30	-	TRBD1	CAWSVLGDRAQETQYF	TGTGCCTGGAGTGTTTTAGGGGACAGGGCGCAAGAGACCCAGTACTTC
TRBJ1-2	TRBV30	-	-	CASIMGPWANYGYTF	TGTGCCTCTATCATGGGTCCGTGGGCTAACTATGGCTACACCTTC
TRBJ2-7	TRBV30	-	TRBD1	CAWSLPGQGTYEQYF	TGTGCCTGGAGTCTACCGGGACAGGGGACATACGAGCAGTACTTC
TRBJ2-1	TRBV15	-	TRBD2	CATSGESGSSYNEQFF	TGTGCCACCAGCGGCGAGAGCGGGAGCTCCTACAATGAGCAGTTCTTC
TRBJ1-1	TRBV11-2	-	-	CASTPLGLDEAFF	TGTGCCAGCACCCCCTTGGGGCTTGATGAAGCTTTCTTT